The 24 T cell receptor beta chains below all came from one sample that was sequenced in a study of cytomegalovirus exposure and HLA in healthy donors. It was with 60 Vbeta and 13 Jbeta primers that the PCR ran. Repertoires were generated with immunoSEQ multiplex PCR, while TCRdb's copy carries only in-frame clones and drops some. Seen here are some 110,000 clones, under 85% observed once, and the top ten hold 4.8%. The source material was PBMCs. Receptors were obtained from a man in his thirties or forties in good health and CMV-seropositive.

The chain uses TRBV10-2 and TRBJ1-5, with unresolved D. Germline lookup yields CDR1 WSHSY and CDR2 SAAADI. V was cut by 7 bases and J by 4 bases, with 11 bases left in between. The CDR3 contains 13 residues. The CDR3 is CASMGGGNQPQHF. The CDR3 coding sequence is TGCGCCAGCATGGGAGGCGGTAATCAGCCCCAGCATTTT.

This chain connects TRBV7-9 to TRBJ2-5; perhaps TRBD2 as D (6 bases). Trimming left V 8 bases short and J 5 bases short, with 21 bases between. The CDR3 has 15 residues. Germline V gene data show CDR1 as SEHNR and CDR2 as FQNEAQ (reference sequence). CDR3 sequence: CASHRRGEWEETQYF. For the CDR3, the DNA is TGTGCCAGCCATCGTCGCGGGGAGTGGGAGGAGACCCAGTACTTC.

The chain employs TRBV6-1 and TRBJ1-2; D gene ambiguous. The CDR3 consists of 12 residues. The germline V and J ends were trimmed by 3 bases and 4 bases, with 6 bases remaining between them. Germline CDR1 MNHNS, CDR2 SASEGT. CDR3 in DNA: TGTGCCAGCAGTGAGGAGGGCTATGGCTACACCTTC. Its protein is CASSEEGYGYTF.

V is TRBV7-9 and J is TRBJ1-2; 8 nucleotides line up with TRBD1. This CDR3 is 15 amino acids long. Germline CDR1 is SEHNR and CDR2 is FQNEAQ (reference sequence). The ends lost 5 bases at V and 4 bases at J; junction bases unmatched: 9. The CDR3 DNA reads TGTGCCAGCAGCAGCCTGGACAGGGATACCTATGGCTACACCTTC. Translating gives CASSSLDRDTYGYTF.

CDR3 sequence: CASSSRGSSYEQYF. CDR3 nucleotides: TGCGCCAGCAGCTCCAGGGGTTCCTCCTACGAGCAGTACTTC. The genes are TRBV5-1 and TRBJ2-7, with a tentative D call TRBD1 (6 bases). The CDR3 extends over 14 amino acids. V was clipped by 3 bases and J by 0 bases, with 10 bases between them. Germline V gene sequence: CDR1 SGHRS, CDR2 YFSETQ.

The V gene is TRBV6-5, the J gene TRBJ1-1; 7 bases line up with TRBD1. There are 13 residues in the CDR3. CDR1 is MNHEY and CDR2 is SVGAGI in the germline V gene. Germline trimming cut 2 bases from V and 12 bases from J; bases unmatched to any gene: 9. This chain's CDR3 is CASSYGGGPSPFF. The CDR3 DNA follows: TGTGCCAGCAGTTACGGAGGGGGCCCTTCGCCTTTCTTT.

This clone has at least ten counts. The rearrangement links TRBV4-3 to TRBJ2-7; 13 bases fit TRBD2. Looked up from germline, CDR1 is LGHNA and CDR2 is YSLEER. The CDR3 runs 15 residues. V lost 4 bases and J lost 6; bases outside the gene matches: 6. In nucleotides, the CDR3 is TGCGCCAGCAGCCGACGACTAGCGGGGGGAGGCGAGCAGTACTTC. It yields the protein CASSRRLAGGGEQYF.

The chain uses TRBV4-2 and TRBJ1-1; D is ambiguous. CDR1 and CDR2 from the germline V gene are LGHNA and YNFKEQ. This CDR3 spans 16 amino acids. Trimming shortened V by 2 bases and J by 6 bases, and 19 bases separated the two germline ends. The chain's CDR3 is CASSQFEGDFWAEAFF. In DNA form, the CDR3 reads TGTGCCAGCAGCCAATTCGAAGGAGATTTTTGGGCTGAAGCTTTCTTT.

V usage is TRBV7-9 and J usage is TRBJ1-1; maybe TRBD1 (5 bases). Germline values: CDR1 SEHNR, CDR2 FQNEAQ (reference sequence). Trimming took 4 bases from V and 1 from J, leaving 10 bases between them. The CDR3 is 14 amino acids. CDR3 in amino acids: CASSSWTPNTEAFF. The CDR3 DNA is TGTGCCAGCAGCTCTTGGACACCGAACACTGAAGCTTTCTTT.

This chain connects TRBV6-4 to TRBJ1-6, with 7 bases identical to TRBD1. CDR3 size: 13 residues. V shed 5 bases and J 9 bases; nucleotides not matched to a gene: 4. Germline assignment: CDR1 MRHNA and CDR2 SNTAGT. CDR3 sequence: CASSTGVASPLHF. CDR3 nucleotides: TGTGCCAGCAGTACAGGGGTAGCTTCACCCCTCCACTTT.

This chain joins TRBV10-1 and TRBJ1-1; the D gene is possibly TRBD1 (5 bases). This CDR3 has 13 residues. Germline V gene sequence: CDR1 WNHNN, CDR2 SYGVQD (reference sequence). V lost 4 bases and J lost 5, with 11 bases in between. The CDR3 DNA sequence: TGCGCCAGCAGTGTAGCCCGGGGGACTGAAGCTTTCTTT. It codes for CASSVARGTEAFF.

V usage is TRBV30 and J usage is TRBJ1-4, with 7 bases identical to TRBD1. Germline assignment: CDR1 GTSNPN and CDR2 SVGIG (reference sequence). V shed 0 bases and J 5 bases; nucleotides not matched to a gene: 0. The CDR3 spans 13 residues. The CDR3 nucleotides read TGTGCCTGGAGTGTACAGGGGAATGAAAAACTGTTTTTT. The encoded protein is CAWSVQGNEKLFF. The variable domain in full, with the rest retrieved from reference TRBV30 and TRBJ1-4, is SQTIHQWPATLVQPVGSPLSLECTVEGTSNPNLYWYRQAAGRGLQLLFYSVGIGQISSEVPQNLSASRPQDRQFILSSKKLLLSDSGFYLCAWSVQGNEKLFFGSGTQLSVL.

Here the CDR3 reads CASSHYGTGGRETQYF. The CDR3 region has the DNA TGTGCCAGCAGCCACTATGGGACAGGGGGCCGGGAGACCCAGTACTTC. The chain recombines TRBV13 with TRBJ2-5, with TRBD1 matching 12 bases. V gave up 5 bases and J gave up 5 bases; unmatched junction bases: 9. Germline assignment: CDR1 PRHDT and CDR2 FYEKMQ (reference sequence). The CDR3 consists of 16 residues.

V is TRBV27 and J is TRBJ1-1; 7 bases are a match to TRBD1. Germline CDR1 and CDR2: MNHEY and SMNVEV (reference sequence). This CDR3 is built from 13 residues. The V and J ends lost 5 bases and 4 bases, in that order; junction bases with no gene match: 4. CDR3 residues: CASSSRGSTEAFF. The CDR3 nucleotides are TGTGCCAGCAGTAGCAGGGGGTCCACTGAAGCTTTCTTT.

This chain joins TRBV27 and TRBJ2-7; 7 bases are a match to TRBD1. J lost 2 bases, V lost 5 bases, and 6 bases had no gene match. The CDR3 runs to 14 residues. Per the germline V gene, CDR1 is MNHEY and CDR2 is SMNVEV (reference sequence). The CDR3 region is CASSEYRGPYEQYF. In DNA, the CDR3 is TGTGCCAGCAGTGAATACAGGGGCCCCTACGAGCAGTACTTC.

This clone was counted once. The V gene is TRBV7-2, the J gene TRBJ1-2; D gene ambiguous. CDR3 length equals 17 residues. V was trimmed by 5 bases and J by 0 bases, leaving 19 bases between them. From germline, CDR1 is SGHTA and CDR2 FQGNSA. This CDR3 reads CASSPQARGSTNYGYTF. The CDR3, as DNA: TGTGCCAGCAGCCCCCAGGCTCGTGGCTCTACTAACTATGGCTACACCTTC.

Here the CDR3 reads CASSVGASSSYNSPLHF. The DNA of the CDR3 is TGTGCCAGCAGCGTAGGGGCTTCCAGCTCCTATAATTCACCCCTCCACTTT. The V call is TRBV9, the J call TRBJ1-6; D unresolved. The length of the CDR3 is 17 residues. The germline V gene encodes CDR1 SGDLS and CDR2 YYNGEE. Deletions cut 0 bases from V and 0 bases from J, with 10 bases between.

The chain joins TRBV4-1 to TRBJ1-2, with a tentative D call TRBD1 (5 bases). The V gene lost 4 bases and the J gene lost 4 bases, with 16 bases spanning the gap. The CDR3 runs 15 residues. Germline CDR1 and CDR2: MGHRA and YSYEKL. CDR3 residues: CASSPQTEPLYGYTF. DNA of the CDR3: TGCGCCAGCAGCCCCCAGACAGAACCTCTCTATGGCTACACCTTC.

The chain uses TRBV25-1 and TRBJ2-7; D call uncertain. Per the germline V gene, CDR1 is MGHDK and CDR2 is SYGVNS. Trimming removed 1 base from V and 6 bases from J, with 10 bases in between. The CDR3 has 13 amino acids. The CDR3 reads CASSEFGQPEQYF. The CDR3 region has the DNA TGTGCCAGCAGTGAATTTGGCCAACCCGAGCAGTACTTC.

This chain links TRBV7-2 with TRBJ2-5, with a tentative D call TRBD2 (7 bases). The V gene's germline CDR1 is SGHTA and CDR2 FQGNSA. This CDR3 is 13 amino acids long. Trimming took off 8 bases at V and 2 bases at J, with 12 bases between the two ends. CDR3 residues: CASRRGQQETQYF. CDR3 coding DNA: TGTGCCAGCCGGCGGGGGCAACAAGAGACCCAGTACTTC.

V is TRBV15 and J is TRBJ1-3; 9 bases match TRBD1. Looked up from germline, CDR1 is LNHNV and CDR2 is YYDKDF (reference sequence). CDR3 length: 16 residues. V gave up 8 bases and J gave up 0 bases; unmatched junction bases: 8. Written as DNA, the CDR3 is TGTGCCACCGAATCCGGGACAGGGCACTCTGGAAACACCATATATTTT. Residues: CATESGTGHSGNTIYF.

This clone has just a few counts. The J gene is TRBJ1-6, the V gene TRBV4-1, with TRBD1 identical over 7 bases. The V gene end was trimmed by 2 bases and the J gene end by 4 bases; junction bases not matched to a gene: 5. Germline V CDR1 and CDR2: MGHRA, YSYEKL. The CDR3 covers 16 residues. DNA of the CDR3: TGCGCCAGCAGCCAACCCCGACAGGGATATAATTCACCCCTCCACTTT. It codes for CASSQPRQGYNSPLHF.

V usage is TRBV5-1 and J usage is TRBJ1-3; 10 nucleotides match TRBD1. Trimming at V came to 1 base and at J to 0 bases, leaving 7 bases not matched to a gene. Germline V gene lookup returns CDR1 SGHRS and CDR2 YFSETQ. The CDR3 is 18 residues long. DNA of the CDR3: TGCGCCAGCAGCTTGCTCGGGACAGGGGCGAGCTCTGGAAACACCATATATTTT. Encoded protein: CASSLLGTGASSGNTIYF.

The V and J genes are TRBV10-3 and TRBJ2-3, with TRBD1 identical over 9 bases. CDR1 is ENHRY, CDR2 SYGVKD, per germline. This CDR3 is 15 amino acids long. The J segment lost 2 bases and the V segment lost 3 bases, leaving 3 bases of the junction unmatched. In DNA, the CDR3 is TGTGCCATCAGTGAAGGGGACAGGGTCACAGATACGCAGTATTTT. It encodes CAISEGDRVTDTQYF.